This passage covers 30 T cell receptor beta chains from one sample sequenced in a study of Graves' ophthalmopathy and Graves' hyperthyroidism. The study amplified TCR beta CDR3 regions using RNA transcripts. The first round was an RT-PCR with HTBI primers, and the second round was a multiplex PCR. TCRdb processed the multiplex PCR reads anew with MiXCR; each CDR3 protein has one entry. The sample has approximately 480,000 distinct CDR3 sequences, approximately 15% seen once. The sample consisted of blood. The source of these receptors is a woman in her twenties or thirties with Graves' ophthalmopathy.

The rearrangement joins TRBV4-2 to TRBJ2-5, with D perhaps being TRBD1 or TRBD2 (5 bases each). Germline V CDR1 and CDR2: LGHNA, YNFKEQ. The CDR3 loop spans 16 amino acids. Trimming removed 0 bases from V and 1 base from J, with 12 bases in between. The CDR3 DNA reads TGTGCCAGCAGCCAAGAGGGAATCGGGACCCAAGAGACCCAGTACTTC. It translates to CASSQEGIGTQETQYF.

This clonotype was seen ten or more times. The CDR3: CASSLGGHEQYF. The CDR3 DNA sequence: TGTGCCAGCAGTTTAGGTGGACACGAGCAGTACTTC. This chain connects TRBV27 to TRBJ2-7; the D is unclear. This CDR3 comprises 12 residues. V was shortened by 2 bases and J by 5 bases, with 7 bases between the two germline ends. Per germline, CDR1 MNHEY and CDR2 SMNVEV (reference sequence).

This clonotype was counted many times. The chain joins TRBV28 to TRBJ1-1; D uncertain. The CDR3 is 12 residues long. Germline V gives CDR1 MDHEN, CDR2 SYDVKM. V was clipped by 6 bases and J by 3 bases, with 8 bases between them. The CDR3, as DNA: TGTGCCAGCAGCCTTCGATACACTGAAGCTTTCTTT. This encodes CASSLRYTEAFF.

The sample holds many counts of this clonotype. V is TRBV5-1 and J is TRBJ2-2, with 7 bases fitting TRBD1. Looked up from germline, CDR1 is SGHRS and CDR2 is YFSETQ. The length of the CDR3 is 16 residues. The V and J ends lost 6 bases and 5 bases, in that order; junction bases with no gene match: 13. CDR3 sequence reads: CASKPGQWRQTGELFF. The CDR3 nucleotides are TGCGCCAGCAAACCGGGACAGTGGAGGCAGACCGGGGAGCTGTTTTTT.

This clonotype was seen more than once but under ten times. The chain carries TRBV27 and TRBJ1-2; D not certain. The CDR3 extends over 14 amino acids. V lost 0 bases and J 7 bases, leaving 12 bases between the germline ends. Germline loops: CDR1 MNHEY, CDR2 SMNVEV (reference sequence). CDR3 sequence (DNA): TGTGCCAGCAGTTTATCGGGAACTACTTCTGGCTACACCTTC. This encodes CASSLSGTTSGYTF.

This chain connects TRBV12-5 to TRBJ1-1, with D maybe TRBD1 (6 bases). V was cut by 2 bases and J by 6 bases, with 10 bases left in between. CDR1 is LGHNT and CDR2 is FRNRAP in the germline V gene. The CDR3 extends over 13 amino acids. The CDR3 reads CASGLFTGPEAFF. DNA for the CDR3: TGTGCTAGTGGTTTGTTTACAGGGCCTGAAGCTTTCTTT.

This chain joins TRBV20-1 and TRBJ2-2, with D perhaps matching TRBD1 (5 bases). This CDR3 has 12 amino acids. V shed 5 bases and J shed 4 bases, with 8 bases lying between them. CDR1 and CDR2 (germline): DFQATT, SNEGSKA (reference sequence). In DNA, the CDR3 is TGCAGTGCTTCCCAGGGCACCGGGGAGCTGTTTTTT. Amino acids: CSASQGTGELFF.

This clonotype was detected a few times. This chain connects TRBV4-1 to TRBJ2-2; TRBD2 is a possible D gene (6 bases). The CDR3 has 16 amino acids. Germline CDR1 MGHRA, CDR2 YSYEKL. The germline V and J ends were trimmed by 3 bases and 0 bases, with 11 bases remaining between them. CDR3 sequence (DNA): TGCGCCAGCAGCCACCAGACTAGTTCGAACACCGGGGAGCTGTTTTTT. Its protein is CASSHQTSSNTGELFF.

This clonotype was counted many times. The J gene is TRBJ1-2, the V gene TRBV24-1; D gene unclear. This CDR3 comprises 14 residues. Germline V gene sequence: CDR1 KGHDR, CDR2 SFDVKD. Trimming left V 8 bases short and J 8 bases short, with 20 bases between. CDR3 bases: TGTGCCACCACCCGAACCGCCGGGAGGCCAGGCTACACCTTC. Translating it yields CATTRTAGRPGYTF.

This clonotype was seen ten or more times. This chain uses TRBV27 with TRBJ1-1; perhaps TRBD1 as D (5 bases). V lost 6 bases and J lost 4, with 15 bases in between. The CDR3 length is 14 residues. CDR1 is MNHEY, CDR2 SMNVEV, per germline (reference sequence). CDR3 in DNA: TGTGCCAGCAGCCTTCGTGGGACCGGCACTGAAGCTTTCTTT. This encodes CASSLRGTGTEAFF.

The V call is TRBV20-1, the J call TRBJ1-1, with unresolved D. The ends were cut back, 4 bases at V and 11 bases at J, with 11 bases in the middle. CDR3 length equals 10 residues. Germline V CDR1 and CDR2: DFQATT, SNEGSKA (reference sequence). CDR3 sequence: CSANTRSAFF. Here the CDR3 DNA reads TGCAGTGCTAATACAAGGAGTGCTTTCTTT.

This clonotype was recorded at least ten times. The chain joins TRBV28 to TRBJ2-4, with TRBD1 matching over 9 bases. Losses at the gene ends were 3 bases for V and 2 bases for J; bases not matched to a gene: 5. The CDR3 extends over 16 amino acids. Germline values: CDR1 MDHEN, CDR2 SYDVKM. CDR3 sequence reads: CASSLATGGPKNIQYF. CDR3 in DNA: TGTGCCAGCAGTTTGGCGACAGGGGGTCCCAAAAACATTCAGTACTTC.

This clonotype was picked up many times. The chain carries TRBV15 and TRBJ1-2, with 9 bases identical to TRBD1. The CDR3 sequence is 16 residues long. The V and J ends lost 0 bases and 7 bases, in that order; junction bases with no gene match: 9. Germline CDR1 and CDR2: LNHNV and YYDKDF (reference sequence). The CDR3: CATSRDPRQGGSGYTF. For the CDR3, the DNA is TGTGCCACCAGCAGAGACCCTCGACAGGGGGGTAGTGGCTACACCTTC.

This clonotype has at least ten counts. The chain uses TRBV6-5 and TRBJ2-5; 8 bases agree with TRBD2. Germline lookup yields CDR1 MNHEY and CDR2 SVGAGI. V trimming: 0 bases; J trimming: 5 bases; junction bases outside the gene matches: 5. This CDR3 has 15 residues. CDR3 coding DNA: TGTGCCAGCAGTTACTCTTCCGGGGGGGTCGAGACCCAGTACTTC. Protein: CASSYSSGGVETQYF.

This clonotype was seen many times. This rearrangement joins TRBV6-5 to TRBJ1-2; possible D gene TRBD1, 5 bases. CDR3 length: 15 residues. Germline loops: CDR1 MNHEY, CDR2 SVGAGI. Trimming took 0 bases from V and 6 from J, leaving 14 bases between them. CDR3 sequence reads: CASSYSGQGLNGYTF. The CDR3 DNA follows: TGTGCCAGCAGTTACTCGGGGCAGGGCCTGAATGGCTACACCTTC.

The table lists this clonotype with many counts. This chain uses TRBV20-1 with TRBJ2-4; D is unclear. V gave up 0 bases and J gave up 0 bases, with 6 bases separating them. Germline loops: CDR1 DFQATT, CDR2 SNEGSKA (reference sequence). This CDR3 is 14 amino acids long. The CDR3 sequence: CSAREDLAKNIQYF. In nucleotides, the CDR3 is TGCAGTGCTAGAGAGGACCTAGCCAAAAACATTCAGTACTTC.

The chain combines TRBV12-3 or TRBV12-4 with TRBJ1-6; 7 bases match TRBD1. This CDR3 contains 15 residues. The V gene end was trimmed by 7 bases and the J gene end by 8 bases; junction bases not matched to a gene: 11. CDR3 DNA: TGTGCCAGCACCGTTGTAGCGGGACAGTATTCACCCCTCCACTTT. Its protein is CASTVVAGQYSPLHF.

This clonotype was seen at least ten times. The V gene is TRBV6-4, the J gene TRBJ1-1; TRBD1 might be the D (6 bases). Germline V gives CDR1 MRHNA, CDR2 SNTAGT. V lost 4 bases and J 1 base, leaving 13 bases between the germline ends. The CDR3 totals 15 residues. The CDR3 DNA is TGTGCCAGCAGTGTACGACAGGTGACGAACACTGAAGCTTTCTTT. It is translated as CASSVRQVTNTEAFF.

This clonotype was observed at least ten times. The V call is TRBV27, the J call TRBJ1-2; 8 nucleotides align to TRBD1. The CDR3 length is 12 residues. Germline CDR1 and CDR2: MNHEY and SMNVEV (reference sequence). Trimming removed 7 bases from V and 7 bases from J; junction bases left unmatched: 5. The CDR3 spells CASISGQGGYTF. CDR3 DNA sequence: TGTGCCAGCATCTCCGGACAGGGTGGCTACACCTTC.

This clonotype was detected many times. This sequence joins TRBV27 and TRBJ2-7, with 8 bases that match TRBD1. From germline, CDR1 is MNHEY and CDR2 SMNVEV (reference sequence). This CDR3 contains 13 residues. V shed 5 bases, J shed 3 bases, and the junction held 3 bases outside the gene matches. The CDR3 spells CASSPTGDYEQYF. The CDR3 DNA sequence: TGTGCCAGCAGTCCGACAGGGGACTACGAGCAGTACTTC.

This clonotype was counted only a few times. The CDR3 DNA is TGTGCCAGCAGCCAAGATGGACAATTGCCCCAGCATTTT. Residues: CASSQDGQLPQHF. The chain recombines TRBV3-1 with TRBJ1-5, with a tentative D call TRBD1 (5 bases). The CDR3 totals 13 residues. With 0 bases removed from V and 9 bases from J, the gap between germline ends came to 9 bases. Looked up from germline, CDR1 is LGHDT and CDR2 is YNNKEL (reference sequence).

This clonotype was recorded many times. J is TRBJ1-1 and V is TRBV14, with D possibly TRBD1 on 5 matching bases. CDR3 length equals 12 residues. Trimming removed 8 bases at V and 8 bases at J, with 15 bases between. Germline assignment: CDR1 SGHDN and CDR2 FVKESK. DNA of the CDR3: TGTGCCAGCCGCGGGACGTACGAGGAAGCTTTCTTT. Translated: CASRGTYEEAFF.

J is TRBJ2-2 and V is TRBV4-1; 14 bases fit TRBD2. The CDR3 runs 18 residues. Germline V gene sequence: CDR1 MGHRA, CDR2 YSYEKL. V shed 4 bases, J shed 7 bases, and the junction held 11 bases outside the gene matches. CDR3 protein: CASSRRTSGGPLGGELFF. DNA for the CDR3: TGCGCCAGCAGCCGACGGACTAGCGGGGGGCCGCTTGGCGGGGAGCTGTTTTTT.

This clonotype was detected ten times or more. V and J are TRBV12-3 or TRBV12-4 and TRBJ1-6; TRBD1 aligns across 7 bases. This CDR3 is built from 15 residues. The ends lost 6 bases at V and 5 bases at J; junction bases unmatched: 7. CDR3 in DNA: TGTGCCAGCAGGGGGAAGGGACAGCATAATTCACCCCTCCACTTT. This codes for CASRGKGQHNSPLHF.

This clonotype was counted many times. This chain connects TRBV6-1 to TRBJ2-7; 11 positions agree with TRBD2. J was trimmed by 2 bases and V by 6 bases; bases with no gene match: 9. The CDR3 runs to 16 residues. CDR1 is MNHNS and CDR2 is SASEGT in the germline V gene. This chain's CDR3 is CASSRTTSGDPYEQYF. CDR3 bases: TGTGCCAGCAGCCGAACGACTAGCGGGGACCCCTACGAGCAGTACTTC.

Ten or more counts support this clonotype. The V gene is TRBV27, the J gene TRBJ2-2, with 9 bases identical to TRBD2. Germline values: CDR1 MNHEY, CDR2 SMNVEV (reference sequence). V gave up 2 bases and J gave up 3 bases; unmatched junction bases: 1. The CDR3 totals 15 residues. CDR3 sequence: CASSLGGRDTGELFF. DNA of the CDR3: TGTGCCAGCAGTTTAGGCGGGAGGGACACCGGGGAGCTGTTTTTT.

This clonotype has a count of ten or more. The rearrangement uses TRBV12-3 or TRBV12-4 and TRBJ1-1; D is perhaps TRBD1 (5 bases). The V end was cut by 5 bases, the J end by 1 base, with 11 bases between. This CDR3 region has 14 residues. The CDR3 loop is CASSHPQANTEAFF. The CDR3 nucleotides read TGTGCCAGCAGTCACCCACAGGCGAACACTGAAGCTTTCTTT.

This clonotype was counted many times. This rearrangement joins TRBV2 to TRBJ1-1, with D possibly TRBD1 on 6 matching bases. The germline CDR1 and CDR2 sequences are SNHLY and FYNNEI. V was clipped by 6 bases and J by 3 bases, with 11 bases between them. This CDR3 has 13 residues. The CDR3 sequence is CASSPEGDTEAFF. The DNA of the CDR3 is TGTGCCAGCAGCCCGGAGGGGGACACTGAAGCTTTCTTT. The whole variable domain, filled in from reference TRBV2 and TRBJ1-1, reads EPEVTQTPSHQVTQMGQEVILRCVPISNHLYFYWYRQILGQKVEFLVSFYNNEISEKSEIFDDQFSVERPDGSNFTLKIRSTKLEDSAMYFCASSPEGDTEAFFGQGTRLTVV.

This clonotype was observed a handful of times. A much larger clone lies one base from this, so it may be a read error. The gene calls are TRBV6-5 and TRBJ1-6, with D tentatively TRBD1 (5 bases). CDR3 length equals 15 residues. Per the germline V gene, CDR1 is MNHEY and CDR2 is SVGAGI. This chain's CDR3 is CASSYSGQGNSHLHF. The CDR3 DNA is TGTGCCAGCAGTTACTCGGGCCAGGGTAATTCACACCTCCACTTT.

This clonotype was picked up a small number of times. The chain joins TRBV6-2 or TRBV6-3 to TRBJ2-5; TRBD2 agrees at 7 bases. Germline V gives CDR1 MNHEY, CDR2 SVGEGT. V lost 1 base and J lost 5; bases outside the gene matches: 13. This CDR3 is 17 amino acids long. In DNA, the CDR3 is TGTGCCAGCAGTTACTTTAAAAGACTAGCCTTTTTGGAGACCCAGTACTTC. Its protein product is CASSYFKRLAFLETQYF.